This T cell receptor beta chain was sequenced during a study of cytomegalovirus exposure and HLA in healthy donors. This CDR3 spans 13 amino acids. V shed 7 bases, J shed 10 bases, and the junction held 10 bases outside the gene matches. CDR1 GTSNPN and CDR2 SVGIG come from the germline V gene (reference sequence). Regarding this clone: Its specificity is not known.

The PCR contained 60 Vbeta and 13 Jbeta primers. Method: immunoSEQ multiplex PCR; TCRdb's copy keeps in-frame clones and lacks some. This sample yields under 200,000 clones, of which roughly 79% are seen a single time; 3% to 3.5% belongs to the top ten. Study conclusions and caveats: As confirmed in vitro, three CMV-associated chains were specific for CMV antigens. The only immune exposure information that was available was CMV serostatus. Accounts indicate the classifier identified cytomegalovirus status with strong specificity and sensitivity.

The V gene is TRBV30, the J gene TRBJ2-7; 13 nucleotides align to TRBD2. The receptor's source is a woman in her forties or fifties in good health and CMV-seropositive. The sequenced sample consisted of PBMCs. CDR3 sequence reads: CASGTSGESEQYF. As DNA, the CDR3 is TGTGCCTCCGGGACTAGCGGGGAAAGTGAACAGTACTTC.